This T cell receptor beta chain was retrieved from a study of CD8+CD57+ T cells in acquired aplastic anemia. The ends were cut back, 5 bases at V and 2 bases at J, with 15 bases in the middle. Germline CDR1 and CDR2: MGHDK and SYGVNS. CDR3 length: 16 amino acids. Genomic DNA, the template, was used for profiling of the TCR beta VDJ and CDR3. Each CDR3 protein is one row after TCRdb ran MiXCR on the reads. The table has roughly 150,000 distinct CDR3 sequences, roughly 50% seen once; the top ten hold 2.5% to 4%. In patients chosen for sequencing, flow cytometry had shown CD8+CD57+ cell expansion. The diagnosis in all patients was severe acquired aplastic anemia. Blood was sampled before the patients had received any therapy.

The TCR sequence derives from a human donor with aplastic anemia. The chain has TRBV25-1 and TRBJ2-2; D is perhaps TRBD1 (7 bases). The sequenced sample consisted of sorted CD4+, CD8+, or CD8+CD57+ T cells (not recorded which) from PBMCs. CDR3 protein: CASSPRDSYNTGELFF. CDR3 bases: TGTGCCAGCAGTCCGCGGGACAGCTACAACACCGGGGAGCTGTTTTTT.